This T cell receptor (beta chain) stems from a study of sequential checkpoint blockade in melanoma. About the study: Patients were randomized 1:1 to nivolumab-then-ipilimumab or ipilimumab-then-nivolumab first-line. After both sequences, patients received maintenance nivolumab.

Treatment in this sample: randomized to nivolumab then ipilimumab (arm A) or the reverse (arm B). Patients had received no earlier DNA-damaging chemotherapy. Live CD3+CD8+ CD19− CD56− cells were sorted from PBMCs. From germline, CDR1 is SGHDT and CDR2 YYEEEE. This CDR3 comprises 16 residues. Trimming removed 4 bases at V and 4 bases at J, with 20 bases between. TCRdb's copy holds only in-frame clones and misses some; the assay was immunoSEQ multiplex PCR. The sample consists of 6,900 or so clones, 75% to 80% of them appearing once. This sample comprised CD8+ T cells sorted from blood (inferred from file names), obtained from a patient given nivolumab and ipilimumab in sequence. The TCR originated in a human donor with melanoma. J is TRBJ1-2 and V is TRBV5-6; no firm D call. The CDR3 DNA reads TGTGCCAGCAGCCGAATCACAGCCCTTAATTCCTATGGCTACACCTTC. Protein product: CASSRITALNSYGYTF.